The clone carrying this T cell receptor beta chain came up a few times. The V end lost 3 bases, the J end lost 0 bases, and 8 bases lay between the germline ends. CDR1 and CDR2 from the germline V gene are LNHNV and YYDKDF (reference sequence). This CDR3 is 14 amino acids long. Original data processing: From reference gene primer amplification, estimates of nucleated cell counts were derived. Repertoires were generated with immunoSEQ multiplex PCR, while TCRdb's copy carries only in-frame clones and drops some. Clone size and the V and J calls come from that table; the DNA yielded D and trimming. This sample has 300,000 to 350,000 clones; about 90% occur once, and the top ten carry around 3.5%. The data stem from a study of blood T cell repertoires in COVID-19. Study overall: Samples of COVID-19 (acute and convalescent) were obtained from the United States, Italy and Spain. T cells, B-cell-depleted T cells, or PBMCs supplied cDNA or gDNA.

Sequencing was performed on peripheral blood. This TCR came from a woman younger than 30 who had recovered from COVID-19. This rearrangement joins TRBV15 to TRBJ2-5; D remains ambiguous. Written as DNA, the CDR3 is TGTGCCACCAGCAGCCCACGGTACCAAGAGACCCAGTACTTC. This codes for CATSSPRYQETQYF.